This entry features one TCR beta chain sequence. The antigen is unknown. Genomic DNA per cell subset filled all wells of several immunoSEQ plates. This table comes from immunoSEQ multiplex PCR, and its TCRdb copy is limited to in-frame clones, with some not included. This sample carries over a million clones, approximately 97% of them seen once, and the ten largest clones take about 1.2%. The study drew its donors from healthy HIV-negative adults without recent acute infections or vaccinations. This sample was included in a study of shared clonotypes between healthy human individuals. Germline V CDR1 and CDR2: LNHNV, YYDKDF (reference sequence). This CDR3 region has 15 residues. Germline trimming cut 1 base from V and 3 bases from J; bases unmatched to any gene: 5. Study-wide results and caveats: Larger estimated richness was generally recorded for naive subsets relative to memory subsets. The study found lower generation probabilities in non-shared clonotypes than in those shared by all four donors.

The clonotype comes from a man aged 25-40 years in good health. V gene TRBV15 combines with J gene TRBJ2-5, with 7 bases fitting TRBD1. The sequencing input was naive CD4+ T cells sorted from blood. Subset reported: CD45RA+ positively selected. The chain's CDR3 is CATSRGSQGEETQYF. The CDR3 DNA follows: TGTGCCACCAGCAGAGGTAGTCAGGGGGAAGAGACCCAGTACTTC.